Below, 8 T cell receptor beta chains from the same sample are listed, as sequenced in a study of blood T cell repertoires in COVID-19. This table comes from immunoSEQ multiplex PCR, and its TCRdb copy is limited to in-frame clones, with some not included. This sample has hundreds of thousands of clones, with about 90% found just once. Sequencing input: peripheral blood. These receptors came from a woman aged 45 to 65 with COVID-19, enrolled during active disease.

This clone has only one observation. The rearrangement joins TRBV30 to TRBJ2-7; no definite D call. V was pared by 2 bases and J by 1 base, with 9 bases between. Germline-derived CDR1 and CDR2 are GTSNPN and SVGIG (reference sequence). The CDR3 runs 13 residues. The CDR3 DNA reads as TGTGCCTGGAGTTCAGACTGGTCCTACGAGCAGTACTTC. This gives the protein CAWSSDWSYEQYF.

This chain connects TRBV5-1 to TRBJ2-7, with D possibly matching TRBD2 (5 bases). This CDR3 region has 13 residues. The germline CDR1 and CDR2 sequences are SGHRS and YFSETQ. V was trimmed by 0 bases and J by 6 bases, leaving 10 bases between them. CDR3 DNA: TGCGCCAGCAGCTTGGACCCTAGCAGCGAGCAGTACTTC. It specifies CASSLDPSSEQYF.

The chain couples TRBV24-1 to TRBJ2-1; 7 positions agree with TRBD2. V was pared by 4 bases and J by 5 bases, with 10 bases of the junction left unmatched. The CDR3 length is 16 residues. Germline V gene data show CDR1 as KGHDR and CDR2 as SFDVKD. CDR3 DNA sequence: TGTGCCACCAGTGAGGGAGGGCTGGGGCACCACAATGAGCAGTTCTTC. Translated: CATSEGGLGHHNEQFF.

This chain links TRBV18 with TRBJ2-7, with 8 bases fitting TRBD1. V lost 2 bases to trimming and J lost 6 bases; unmatched junction nucleotides: 3. Germline lookup yields CDR1 KGHSH and CDR2 LQKENI. The CDR3 is 13 residues long. The CDR3 DNA sequence: TGTGCCAGCTCACCAGGGACAGGCTTCGAGCAGTACTTC. Translated: CASSPGTGFEQYF.

V gene TRBV30 combines with J gene TRBJ1-4, with D possibly being TRBD1 (5 bases). CDR3 length equals 14 residues. Germline loops: CDR1 GTSNPN, CDR2 SVGIG (reference sequence). The V end lost 0 bases, the J end lost 8 bases, and 13 bases lay between the germline ends. CDR3 region: CAWSVSPGGEKLFF. CDR3 DNA sequence: TGTGCCTGGAGTGTCTCTCCTGGGGGGGAAAAACTGTTTTTT.

This chain joins TRBV27 and TRBJ2-5; D gene unclear. Germline-derived CDR1 and CDR2 are MNHEY and SMNVEV (reference sequence). CDR3 length: 15 residues. V was clipped by 3 bases and J by 2 bases, with 13 bases between them. The CDR3 DNA sequence: TGTGCCAGCAGTTTGAGGTCCCGGCAGCAAGAGACCCAGTACTTC. It codes for CASSLRSRQQETQYF.

A few counts support this clone. The chain combines TRBV5-4 with TRBJ2-7; 8 positions agree with TRBD2. Looked up from germline, CDR1 is SGHNT and CDR2 is YYREEE (reference sequence). The CDR3 contains 15 residues. The ends lost 7 bases at V and 2 bases at J; junction bases unmatched: 11. The CDR3 region has the DNA TGTGCCAGCGGACCTCGGACTAGCTTCACCTACGAGCAGTACTTC. This encodes CASGPRTSFTYEQYF.

This clone was found once. The rearrangement uses TRBV5-1 and TRBJ2-7; TRBD1 matches at 11 bases. This CDR3 is built from 16 residues. The junction had 9 bases not matched to a gene; V was cut back by 4 bases and J by 3 bases. Germline V gene lookup returns CDR1 SGHRS and CDR2 YFSETQ. The CDR3, as DNA: TGCGCCAGCAGCAGACGATCCGGGACAGGGGGCTACGAGCAGTACTTC. It encodes CASSRRSGTGGYEQYF. Looking up the rest from reference TRBV5-1 and TRBJ2-7 gives the full variable domain: KAGVTQTPRYLIKTRGQQVTLSCSPISGHRSVSWYQQTPGQGLQFLFEYFSETQRNKGNFPGRFSGRQFSNSRSEMNVSTLELGDSALYLCASSRRSGTGGYEQYFGPGTRLTVT.